The TCR beta chain under discussion was sequenced for a study of immune heterogeneity within non-small cell lung tumors. Each sample used 550 to 600 ng of genomic DNA from bulk tumor tissue. The authors collected several far-apart biopsies from each primary tumor during surgery. Before undergoing curative surgery, patients had newly diagnosed non-small cell lung cancer that was untreated. Those donating were patients (newly diagnosed with non-small cell lung cancer) who were having surgery with curative intent. Of note for this clonotype: Its antigen is not identified.

General study findings and limits: Identical dominant CDR3 beta clonotypes showed recurrence across tumor sites within a patient, and site-unique high-frequency clones were also present.

V lost 1 base and J 6 bases, leaving 7 bases between the germline ends. CDR1 MNHNS and CDR2 SASEGT come from the germline V gene. This CDR3 comprises 13 residues. TCR beta CDR3 was amplified by multiplex PCR, first round 10 cycles, 32 V and 13 J primers. TCRdb passed the multiplex PCR reads through MiXCR, listing each CDR3 protein once. The sample has fewer than 14,000 distinct CDR3 sequences, around 30% seen once. This sequence joins TRBV6-1 and TRBJ1-5; D unresolved. What was sequenced was lung tumor tissue. This TCR was recovered from a woman aged 45-65 years with non-small cell lung cancer. CDR3 in amino acids: CASSEGVLQPQHF. DNA for the CDR3: TGTGCCAGCAGTGAAGGGGTTCTTCAGCCCCAGCATTTT.